This T cell receptor (beta chain) was sequenced during a study of T cells in Graves' hyperthyroidism and ophthalmopathy. Only a few counts were recorded for this clonotype. Its antigen is undetermined. The study based diagnoses on clinical symptoms, serum thyroxine and TRAb, thyroid ultrasound and orbital computed tomography. PBMCs were obtained from roughly 10 ml fresh peripheral blood. RNA transcripts gave rise to amplified TCR beta CDR3 regions. Researchers ran a first-round RT-PCR on the TCR CDR3 using the HTBI primer set. MiXCR, applied by TCRdb to the multiplex PCR reads, yields one record per CDR3 protein. The sample has 400,000 to 550,000 distinct CDR3 sequences, around 22% seen once; the top ten hold approximately 10%. Whole-study results and caveats: Most clonotypes expanded in thyroid above 0.001 were likewise present in blood. Through a model of 13 V-J features, ophthalmopathy was separated from stable hyperthyroidism.

V was trimmed by 2 bases and J by 8 bases, leaving 9 bases between them. The CDR3 runs 13 residues. The V gene's germline CDR1 is SGHDN and CDR2 FVKESK. The sequenced sample consisted of blood. V gene TRBV14 combines with J gene TRBJ2-2; no definite D call. The clonotype comes from a woman aged 25 to 39 with Graves' ophthalmopathy. In DNA, the CDR3 is TGTGCCAGCAGCCAATATGCTCTAGGGGAGCTGTTTTTT. This encodes CASSQYALGELFF.